One sample yielded the 5 T cell receptor beta chains listed below, sequenced in a study of OX40 agonist ivuxolimab in advanced cancers. Assay used: immunoSEQ multiplex PCR; TCRdb lists only in-frame clones, some missing. Of 32,000 or so clones in the sample, roughly 81% are singletons; the top ten hold around a fifth. The material was CD4+ or CD8+ T cells sorted from blood, obtained in a trial of the OX40 agonist ivuxolimab. The receptors were sampled from an adult with an advanced solid tumor such as melanoma, head and neck, liver or kidney cancer.

The chain couples TRBV2 to TRBJ1-5; tentatively, D is TRBD1 (5 bases). The germline V gene has CDR1 SNHLY and CDR2 FYNNEI. The CDR3 totals 17 residues. V was shortened by 8 bases and J by 2 bases, with 22 bases between the two germline ends. The CDR3 DNA follows: TGTGCCAGCGAGCTCAGCCGGGGCCGGTTTCGCAATCAGCCCCAGCATTTT. It specifies CASELSRGRFRNQPQHF.

The rearrangement joins TRBV18 to TRBJ1-1; D remains unclear. Looked up from germline, CDR1 is KGHSH and CDR2 is LQKENI. Trimming removed 3 bases at V and 0 bases at J, with 8 bases between. The CDR3 runs to 14 residues. This chain's CDR3 is CASSPPNMNTEAFF. DNA of the CDR3: TGTGCCAGCTCACCCCCCAACATGAACACTGAAGCTTTCTTT. The full variable domain, its missing parts supplied by reference TRBV18 and TRBJ1-1, is NAGVMQNPRHLVRRRGQEARLRCSPMKGHSHVYWYRQLPEEGLKFMVYLQKENIIDESGMPKERFSAEFPKEGPSILRIQQVVRGDSAAYFCASSPPNMNTEAFFGQGTRLTVV.

The chain combines TRBV2 with TRBJ2-3; TRBD1 agrees at 7 bases. Per the germline V gene, CDR1 is SNHLY and CDR2 is FYNNEI. This CDR3 is 13 amino acids long. With V trimmed by 5 bases and J by 4 bases, 3 bases remained unmatched. CDR3 bases: TGTGCCAGCAGTCGGCAGGGGGCAGATACGCAGTATTTT. Translating it yields CASSRQGADTQYF. Complete variable domain (other parts from reference TRBV2 and TRBJ2-3): EPEVTQTPSHQVTQMGQEVILRCVPISNHLYFYWYRQILGQKVEFLVSFYNNEISEKSEIFDDQFSVERPDGSNFTLKIRSTKLEDSAMYFCASSRQGADTQYFGPGTRLTVL.

This rearrangement joins TRBV5-5 to TRBJ1-2, with D unresolved. Germline V CDR1 and CDR2: SGHKS, YYEKEE (reference sequence). The CDR3 runs to 16 residues. V shed 4 bases and J shed 1 base, with 17 bases lying between them. CDR3 sequence: CASSQDLAAFNYGYTF. CDR3 DNA sequence: TGTGCCAGCAGCCAAGATCTGGCGGCCTTTAACTATGGCTACACCTTC. Using reference TRBV5-5 and TRBJ1-2 for the parts outside the CDR3, the full variable domain is DAGVTQSPTHLIKTRGQQVTLRCSPISGHKSVSWYQQVLGQGPQFIFQYYEKEERGRGNFPDRFSARQFPNYSSELNVNALLLGDSALYLCASSQDLAAFNYGYTFGSGTRLTVV.

Within the sample, this clone is medium-sized. The V call is TRBV9, the J call TRBJ1-2, with D maybe TRBD1 (5 bases). Trimming pared 0 bases from V and 4 bases from J, leaving 25 bases between. This CDR3 is 19 amino acids long. The germline CDR1 and CDR2 sequences are SGDLS and YYNGEE. CDR3 loop: CASSVDRSVEVGDGYGYTF. The CDR3 DNA reads TGTGCCAGCAGCGTAGATCGGAGTGTCGAGGTAGGGGACGGCTATGGCTACACCTTC.